The subject of this entry is one T cell receptor (beta chain). Its antigen remains unidentified. The data were obtained in a study of blood T cells in healthy people across ages. Study-level information: Per two T cells, about one barcoded beta molecule was captured through template switching. Study outcomes and limitations: Considered underestimates were the diversity estimates obtained from one million T cells.

The V end lost 4 bases, the J end lost 8 bases, and 17 bases lay between the germline ends. The CDR3 extends over 14 amino acids. The germline V gene has CDR1 KGHSY and CDR2 FQNENV. Sample-barcoded 5' priming and a J-beta primer mix drove a second PCR of about 6 to 12 cycles. From the 5' RACE reads, TCRdb called clonotypes with MiXCR, one entry per CDR3 protein. The sample lists 1.6 million or so distinct CDR3 sequences, roughly 32% occurring once. The people who gave samples were healthy Caucasians from Russia, aged roughly 6 to 100. Drawn from each donor were ten milliliters of peripheral blood. Sequenced input: blood. This clonotype was obtained from a woman between 25 and 40 years old in good health. The rearrangement joins TRBV16 to TRBJ1-2; D gene unclear. CDR3 amino acids: CASSPSSGLTGYTF. In DNA, the CDR3 is TGTGCCAGCAGCCCGTCGTCCGGACTAACCGGCTACACCTTC.